The source of this T cell receptor beta chain is a study of cytotoxic CD8 clonotypes in ibrutinib-treated CLL. Findings and limits, study-wide: Patients showed higher baseline clonality than age-matched healthy donors, and it tracked circulating CD8+ T-cell counts. Whereas clonality rose at ibrutinib response, it declined toward baseline at progression.

A remark on this clone: What it recognizes is unknown.

The CDR3 has 15 residues. J gave up 1 base and V 1 base, and 1 base lay outside the gene matches. CDR1 and CDR2 (germline): LGHNA, YSLEER. Depth targeted 1 in 200,000 to 1 in 1 million T cells, averaging approximately 9.9x coverage per clonotype. TCRdb's copy holds only in-frame clones and misses some; the assay was immunoSEQ multiplex PCR. The table has 150,000 to 200,000 clones, roughly 80% seen once. Material: PBMCs, obtained after 12 months of ibrutinib treatment. The sequence was obtained from a human donor with chronic lymphocytic leukemia. V and J are TRBV4-3 and TRBJ2-5; 9 bases align to TRBD2. CDR3 loop: CASSQVAGVQETQYF. Written as DNA, the CDR3 is TGCGCCAGCAGCCAAGTAGCGGGGGTCCAAGAGACCCAGTACTTC.